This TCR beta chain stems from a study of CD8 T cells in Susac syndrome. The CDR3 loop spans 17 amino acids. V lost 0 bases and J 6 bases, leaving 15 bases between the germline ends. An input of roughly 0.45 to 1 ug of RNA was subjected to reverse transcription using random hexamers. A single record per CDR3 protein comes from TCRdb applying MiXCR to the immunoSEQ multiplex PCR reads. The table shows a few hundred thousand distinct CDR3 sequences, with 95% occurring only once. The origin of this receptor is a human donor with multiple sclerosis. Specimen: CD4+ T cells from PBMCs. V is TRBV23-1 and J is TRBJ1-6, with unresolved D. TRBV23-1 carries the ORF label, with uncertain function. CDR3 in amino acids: CASSQSEDPPINSPLHF. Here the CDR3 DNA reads TGCGCCAGCAGTCAATCGGAGGATCCGCCGATTAATTCACCCCTCCACTTT.